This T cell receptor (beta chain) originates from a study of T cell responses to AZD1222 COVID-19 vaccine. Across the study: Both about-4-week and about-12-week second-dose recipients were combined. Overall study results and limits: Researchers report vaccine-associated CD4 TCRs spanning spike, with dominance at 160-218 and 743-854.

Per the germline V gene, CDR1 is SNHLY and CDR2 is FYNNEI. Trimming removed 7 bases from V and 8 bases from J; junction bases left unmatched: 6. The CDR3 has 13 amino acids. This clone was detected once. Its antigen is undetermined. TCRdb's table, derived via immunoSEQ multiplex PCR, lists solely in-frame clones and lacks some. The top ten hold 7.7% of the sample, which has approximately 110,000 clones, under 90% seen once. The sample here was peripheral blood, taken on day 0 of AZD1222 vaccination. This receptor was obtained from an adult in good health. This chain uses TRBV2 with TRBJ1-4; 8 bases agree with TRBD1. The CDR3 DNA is TGTGCCAGCAACAGGGGGGGGAGGGAAAAACTGTTTTTT. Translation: CASNRGGREKLFF.